A single sample gave rise to the 9 T cell receptor beta chains below, sequenced in a study of regulatory T cells in long-lasting Graves disease. CDR3 regions were amplified by Arm-PCR using iRepertoire HTBI primers to build TCR beta libraries. TCRdb used MiXCR to reprocess the multiplex PCR reads, holding one entry per CDR3 protein. The sample shows 350,000 to 500,000 distinct CDR3 sequences, about a sixth of them seen only once. Specified time point: newly diagnosed GD, antithyroid drugs for less than 3 months. RNA extracted from PBMCs served as the sequencing template. The data were also submitted as part of a second study, on T cells in Graves' hyperthyroidism and ophthalmopathy.

Here the sequenced sample was peripheral blood mononuclear cells (PBMCs), taken at new diagnosis, from a patient treated with antithyroid drugs. The receptors originated from a woman under 30 with Graves disease.

At least ten counts were recorded for this clonotype. V usage is TRBV7-9 and J usage is TRBJ2-7, with 7 bases identical to TRBD2. Germline V gives CDR1 SEHNR, CDR2 FQNEAQ (reference sequence). V trimming: 4 bases; J trimming: 2 bases; junction bases outside the gene matches: 5. The CDR3 consists of 14 residues. The CDR3 here is CASSWLAETYEQYF. CDR3 DNA sequence: TGTGCCAGCAGCTGGCTAGCGGAGACCTACGAGCAGTACTTC. The full variable domain, its missing parts supplied by reference TRBV7-9 and TRBJ2-7, is DTGVSQNPRHKITKRGQNVTFRCDPISEHNRLYWYRQTLGQGPEFLTYFQNEAQLEKSRLLSDRFSAERPKGSFSTLEIQRTEQGDSAMYLCASSWLAETYEQYFGPGTRLTVT.

This clonotype was observed a handful of times. The chain uses TRBV24-1 and TRBJ1-1; D perhaps matches TRBD1 (5 bases). CDR1 and CDR2 (germline): KGHDR, SFDVKD. CDR3 length: 12 amino acids. The V end lost 7 bases, the J end lost 2 bases, and 7 bases lay between the germline ends. CDR3 protein: CATRDSNTEAFF. The CDR3 DNA reads as TGTGCCACCAGAGACAGTAACACTGAAGCTTTCTTT.

This chain joins TRBV3-1 and TRBJ1-2, with a tentative D call TRBD1 (5 bases). The CDR3 consists of 15 residues. Trimming cost V 0 bases and J 8 bases, with 16 bases left between them. Germline assignment: CDR1 LGHDT and CDR2 YNNKEL (reference sequence). CDR3 DNA: TGTGCCAGCAGCCAAGATCTCCGGCAGGGCGGGGGCTACACCTTC. It encodes CASSQDLRQGGGYTF.

This clonotype was detected only a few times. The V and J genes are TRBV27 and TRBJ2-2; 11 nucleotides line up with TRBD2. The germline V gene has CDR1 MNHEY and CDR2 SMNVEV (reference sequence). CDR3 length equals 16 residues. V lost 5 bases and J lost 6; bases outside the gene matches: 8. The CDR3 DNA sequence: TGTGCCAGCAGTGGCCTAGGGACTAGCGGAGCCGGGGAGCTGTTTTTT. This encodes CASSGLGTSGAGELFF.

Only a few counts were recorded for this clonotype. This chain links TRBV12-3 or TRBV12-4 with TRBJ2-2; D gene ambiguous. The CDR3 sequence is 13 residues long. Trimming removed 5 bases from V and 3 bases from J, with 7 bases in between. The CDR3 region is CASSTDDTGELFF. The CDR3 DNA follows: TGTGCCAGCAGTACGGACGACACCGGGGAGCTGTTTTTT.

This clonotype was detected ten times or more. The chain combines TRBV6-1 with TRBJ1-2; a weak D match, TRBD1 (5 bases). CDR1 is MNHNS, CDR2 SASEGT, per germline. Trimming left V 8 bases short and J 5 bases short, with 21 bases between. CDR3 length equals 15 residues. The CDR3 region is CASLIPGTALYGYTF. CDR3 DNA: TGTGCCAGCCTTATTCCCGGGACCGCCCTATATGGCTACACCTTC.

This clonotype occurred a few times. The V call is TRBV29-1, the J call TRBJ2-5, with 8 nucleotides matching TRBD2. With 2 bases clipped from V and 3 bases from J, the junction kept 8 bases outside the gene matches. The CDR3 is 15 amino acids. Germline V gives CDR1 SQVTM, CDR2 ANQGSEA. The CDR3 region is CSVERISGVKETQYF. CDR3 bases: TGCAGCGTTGAAAGGATTAGCGGGGTAAAAGAGACCCAGTACTTC.

This clonotype was counted between two and nine times. This chain links TRBV20-1 with TRBJ2-1, with D tentatively TRBD1 or TRBD2 (5 bases each). Germline V gene data show CDR1 as DFQATT and CDR2 as SNEGSKA (reference sequence). This CDR3 region has 17 residues. Trimming removed 0 bases at V and 2 bases at J, with 17 bases between. CDR3 bases: TGCAGTGCTAGAGATCTTTGGGGACCCCCTCCCTACAATGAGCAGTTCTTC. Protein: CSARDLWGPPPYNEQFF.

This clonotype occurred a few times. The chain combines TRBV6-2 or TRBV6-3 with TRBJ2-4, with D possibly TRBD1 on 5 matching bases. Trimming took off 2 bases at V and 0 bases at J, with 14 bases between the two ends. Germline values: CDR1 MNHEY, CDR2 SVGEGT. The CDR3 covers 17 residues. For the CDR3, the DNA is TGTGCCAGCAGTTACGAACGGACACCTCTAGCCAAAAACATTCAGTACTTC. Amino acids: CASSYERTPLAKNIQYF.